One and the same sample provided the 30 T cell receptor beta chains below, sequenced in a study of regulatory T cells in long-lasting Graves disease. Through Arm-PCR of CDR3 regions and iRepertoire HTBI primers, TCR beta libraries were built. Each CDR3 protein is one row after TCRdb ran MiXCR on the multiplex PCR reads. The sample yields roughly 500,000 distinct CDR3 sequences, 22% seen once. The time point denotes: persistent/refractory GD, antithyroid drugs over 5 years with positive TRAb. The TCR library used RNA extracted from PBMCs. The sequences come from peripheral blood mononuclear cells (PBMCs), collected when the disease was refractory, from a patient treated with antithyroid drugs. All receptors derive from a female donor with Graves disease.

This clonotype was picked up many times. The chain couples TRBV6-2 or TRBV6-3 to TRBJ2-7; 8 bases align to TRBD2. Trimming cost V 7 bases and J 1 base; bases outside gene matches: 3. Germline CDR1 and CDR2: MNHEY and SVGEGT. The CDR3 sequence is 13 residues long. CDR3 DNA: TGTGCCAGCATACCTAGCGGGTCCTACGAGCAGTACTTC. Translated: CASIPSGSYEQYF.

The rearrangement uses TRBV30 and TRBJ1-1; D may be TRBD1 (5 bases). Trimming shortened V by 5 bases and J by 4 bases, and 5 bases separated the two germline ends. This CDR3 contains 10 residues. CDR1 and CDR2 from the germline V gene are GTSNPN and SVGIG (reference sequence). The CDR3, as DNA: TGTGCCTGGGGGGCCACTGAAGCTTTCTTT. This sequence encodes CAWGATEAFF. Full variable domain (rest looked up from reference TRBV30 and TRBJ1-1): SQTIHQWPATLVQPVGSPLSLECTVEGTSNPNLYWYRQAAGRGLQLLFYSVGIGQISSEVPQNLSASRPQDRQFILSSKKLLLSDSGFYLCAWGATEAFFGQGTRLTVV.

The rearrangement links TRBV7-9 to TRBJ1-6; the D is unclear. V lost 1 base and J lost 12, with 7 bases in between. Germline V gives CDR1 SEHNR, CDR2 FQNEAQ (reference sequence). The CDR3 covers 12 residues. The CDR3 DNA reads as TGTGCCAGCAGCTTAGTGGCCAGACCCCTCCACTTT. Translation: CASSLVARPLHF. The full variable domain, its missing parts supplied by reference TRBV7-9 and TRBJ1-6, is DTGVSQNPRHKITKRGQNVTFRCDPISEHNRLYWYRQTLGQGPEFLTYFQNEAQLEKSRLLSDRFSAERPKGSFSTLEIQRTEQGDSAMYLCASSLVARPLHFGNGTRLTVT.

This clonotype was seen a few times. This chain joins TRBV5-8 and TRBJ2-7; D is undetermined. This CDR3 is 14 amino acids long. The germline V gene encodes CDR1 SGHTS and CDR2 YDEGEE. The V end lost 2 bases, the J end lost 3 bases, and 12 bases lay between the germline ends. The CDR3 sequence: CASSFGPEDYEQYF. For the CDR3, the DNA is TGTGCCAGCAGCTTTGGACCGGAAGACTACGAGCAGTACTTC.

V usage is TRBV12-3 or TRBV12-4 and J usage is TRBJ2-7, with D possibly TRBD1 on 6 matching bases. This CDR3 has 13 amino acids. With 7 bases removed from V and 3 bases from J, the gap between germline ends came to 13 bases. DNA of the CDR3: TGTGCCAGCACCTTCGCGACAGGCTACGAGCAGTACTTC. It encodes CASTFATGYEQYF.

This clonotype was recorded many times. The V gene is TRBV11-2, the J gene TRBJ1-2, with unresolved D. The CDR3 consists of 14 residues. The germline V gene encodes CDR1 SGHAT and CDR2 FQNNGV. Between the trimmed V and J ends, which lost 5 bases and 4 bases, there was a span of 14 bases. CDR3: CASSRVIVPYGYTF. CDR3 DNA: TGTGCCAGCAGCCGTGTCATCGTCCCCTATGGCTACACCTTC. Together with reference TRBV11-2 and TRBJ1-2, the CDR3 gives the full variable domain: EAGVAQSPRYKIIEKRQSVAFWCNPISGHATLYWYQQILGQGPKLLIQFQNNGVVDDSQLPKDRFSAERLKGVDSTLKIQPAKLEDSAVYLCASSRVIVPYGYTFGSGTRLTVV.

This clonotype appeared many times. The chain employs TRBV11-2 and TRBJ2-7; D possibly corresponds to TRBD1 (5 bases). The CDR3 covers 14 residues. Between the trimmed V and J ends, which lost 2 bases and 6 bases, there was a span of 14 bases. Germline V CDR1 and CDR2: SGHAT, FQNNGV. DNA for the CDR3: TGTGCCAGCAGCTTAACCAGGGCCCTACCCGAGCAGTACTTC. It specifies CASSLTRALPEQYF.

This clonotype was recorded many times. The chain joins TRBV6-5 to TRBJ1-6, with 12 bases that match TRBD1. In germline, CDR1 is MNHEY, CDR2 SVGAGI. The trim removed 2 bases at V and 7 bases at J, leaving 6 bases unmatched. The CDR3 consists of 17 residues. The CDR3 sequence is CASSYPGQGAWNSPLHF. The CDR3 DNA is TGTGCCAGCAGTTACCCGGGACAGGGGGCTTGGAATTCACCCCTCCACTTT.

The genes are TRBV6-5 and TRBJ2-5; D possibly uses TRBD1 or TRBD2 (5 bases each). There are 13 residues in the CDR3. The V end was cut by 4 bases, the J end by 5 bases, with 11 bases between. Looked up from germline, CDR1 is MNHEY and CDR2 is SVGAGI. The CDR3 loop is CASSLGDSETQYF. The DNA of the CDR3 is TGTGCCAGCAGTTTGGGGGATTCCGAGACCCAGTACTTC.

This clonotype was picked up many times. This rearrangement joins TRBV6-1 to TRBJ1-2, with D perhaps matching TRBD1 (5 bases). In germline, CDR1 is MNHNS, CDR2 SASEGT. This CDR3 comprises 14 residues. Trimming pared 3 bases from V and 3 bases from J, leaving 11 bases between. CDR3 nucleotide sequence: TGTGCCAGCAGTGATGGGGGTAGTGACTATGGCTACACCTTC. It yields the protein CASSDGGSDYGYTF.

In DNA form, the CDR3 reads TGTGCCAGCAGCTTATCCGGCGGAGACTCTGGAAACACCATATATTTT. Protein sequence: CASSLSGGDSGNTIYF. The chain has TRBV7-2 and TRBJ1-3; unclear D gene. Germline V lookup: CDR1 SGHTA, CDR2 FQGNSA. The CDR3 has 16 residues. V was cut by 2 bases and J by 0 bases, with 11 bases left in between.

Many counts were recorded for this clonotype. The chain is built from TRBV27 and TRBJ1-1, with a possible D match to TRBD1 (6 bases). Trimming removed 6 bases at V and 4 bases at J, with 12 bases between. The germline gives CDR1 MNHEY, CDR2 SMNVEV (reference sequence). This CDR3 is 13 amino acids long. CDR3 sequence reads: CASREQGSTEAFF. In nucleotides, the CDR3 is TGTGCCAGCAGGGAACAGGGTAGCACTGAAGCTTTCTTT.

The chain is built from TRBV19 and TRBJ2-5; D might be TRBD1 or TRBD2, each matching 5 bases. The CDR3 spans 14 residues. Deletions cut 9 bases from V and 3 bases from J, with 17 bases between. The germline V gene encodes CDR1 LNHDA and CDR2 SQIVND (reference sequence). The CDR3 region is CASGVGEMKETQYF. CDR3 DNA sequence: TGTGCCAGCGGGGTAGGGGAGATGAAAGAGACCCAGTACTTC.

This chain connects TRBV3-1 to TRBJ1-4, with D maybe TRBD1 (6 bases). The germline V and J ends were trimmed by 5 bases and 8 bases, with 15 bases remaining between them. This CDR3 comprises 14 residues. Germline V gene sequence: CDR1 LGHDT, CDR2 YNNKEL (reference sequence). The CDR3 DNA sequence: TGTGCCAGCAGCGGACAGACGGTCGGAGAAAAACTGTTTTTT. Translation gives CASSGQTVGEKLFF.

The CDR3 protein is CASARPGQGSGYTF. The DNA for the CDR3 is TGTGCCAGCGCCCGTCCGGGACAGGGCTCAGGCTACACCTTC. The chain is built from TRBV5-4 and TRBJ1-2; the match to TRBD1 covers 9 bases. Germline V gene data show CDR1 as SGHNT and CDR2 as YYREEE (reference sequence). This CDR3 spans 14 amino acids. V dropped 7 bases and J dropped 8; count of bases not matched to a gene: 12.

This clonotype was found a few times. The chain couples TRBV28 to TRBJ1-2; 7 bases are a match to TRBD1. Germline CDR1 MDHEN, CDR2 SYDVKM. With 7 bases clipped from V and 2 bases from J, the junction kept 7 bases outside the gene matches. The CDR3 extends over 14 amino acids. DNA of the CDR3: TGTGCCAGCACTCAACAGGGGCCGAACTATGGCTACACCTTC. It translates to CASTQQGPNYGYTF.

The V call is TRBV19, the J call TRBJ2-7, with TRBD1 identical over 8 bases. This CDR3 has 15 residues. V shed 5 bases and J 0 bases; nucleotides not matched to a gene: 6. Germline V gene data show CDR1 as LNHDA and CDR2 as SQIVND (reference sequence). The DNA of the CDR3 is TGTGCCAGTAGTCCCGGACAGGGAGACTCCTACGAGCAGTACTTC. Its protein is CASSPGQGDSYEQYF.

This CDR3 reads CSARPRPGYNEQFF. CDR3 coding DNA: TGCAGTGCTAGACCTCGCCCGGGGTACAATGAGCAGTTCTTC. V is TRBV20-1 and J is TRBJ2-1, with D perhaps TRBD2 (5 bases). The V end lost 2 bases, the J end lost 4 bases, and 12 bases lay between the germline ends. CDR3 length: 14 residues. Germline assignment: CDR1 DFQATT and CDR2 SNEGSKA (reference sequence).

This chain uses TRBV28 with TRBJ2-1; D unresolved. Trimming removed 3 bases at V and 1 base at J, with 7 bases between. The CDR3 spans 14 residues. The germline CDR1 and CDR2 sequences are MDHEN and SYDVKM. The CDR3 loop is CASSFGVSYNEQFF. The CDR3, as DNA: TGTGCCAGCAGTTTTGGAGTTTCCTACAATGAGCAGTTCTTC.

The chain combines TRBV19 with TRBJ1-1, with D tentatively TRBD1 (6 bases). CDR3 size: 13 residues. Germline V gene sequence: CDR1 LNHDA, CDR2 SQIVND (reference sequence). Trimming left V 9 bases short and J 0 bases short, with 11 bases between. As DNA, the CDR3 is TGTGCCAGCCAGGGGAACCTGAACACTGAAGCTTTCTTT. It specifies CASQGNLNTEAFF.

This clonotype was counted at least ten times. CDR3 nucleotide sequence: TGTGCCAGCAGTTTGGGAAGACTAGCGGGAACGGGTCCCTCGAACTACGAGCAGTACTTC. It translates to CASSLGRLAGTGPSNYEQYF. The gene calls are TRBV12-3 or TRBV12-4 and TRBJ2-7; 11 bases line up with TRBD2. Trimming removed 3 bases from V and 3 bases from J; junction bases left unmatched: 19. The CDR3 spans 20 residues.

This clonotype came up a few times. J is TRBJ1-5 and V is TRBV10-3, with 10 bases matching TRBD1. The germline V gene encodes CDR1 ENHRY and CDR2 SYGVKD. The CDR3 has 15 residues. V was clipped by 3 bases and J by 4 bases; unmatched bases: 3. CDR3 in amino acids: CAISERDRGNQPQHF. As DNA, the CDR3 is TGTGCCATCAGTGAACGGGACAGGGGAAATCAGCCCCAGCATTTT.

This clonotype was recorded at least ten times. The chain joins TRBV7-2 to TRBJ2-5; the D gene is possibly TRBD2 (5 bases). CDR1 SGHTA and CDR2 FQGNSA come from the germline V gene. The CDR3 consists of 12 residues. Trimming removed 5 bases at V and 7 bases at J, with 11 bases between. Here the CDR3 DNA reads TGTGCCAGCAGCCCAAGAGAGGGGACCCAGTACTTC. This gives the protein CASSPREGTQYF.

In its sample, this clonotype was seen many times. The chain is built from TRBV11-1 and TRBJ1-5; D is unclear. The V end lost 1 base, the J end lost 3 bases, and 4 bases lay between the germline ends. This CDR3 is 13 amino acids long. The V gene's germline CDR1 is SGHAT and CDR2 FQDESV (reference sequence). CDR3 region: CASSLVDNQPQHF. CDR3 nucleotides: TGTGCCAGCAGCTTAGTCGACAATCAGCCCCAGCATTTT.

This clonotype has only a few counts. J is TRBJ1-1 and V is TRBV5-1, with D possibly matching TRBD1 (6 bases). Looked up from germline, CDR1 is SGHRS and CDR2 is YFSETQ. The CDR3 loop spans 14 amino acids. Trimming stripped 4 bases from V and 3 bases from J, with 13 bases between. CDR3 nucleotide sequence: TGCGCCAGCAGCCGGTTGGGGGGCTACACTGAAGCTTTCTTT. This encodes CASSRLGGYTEAFF.

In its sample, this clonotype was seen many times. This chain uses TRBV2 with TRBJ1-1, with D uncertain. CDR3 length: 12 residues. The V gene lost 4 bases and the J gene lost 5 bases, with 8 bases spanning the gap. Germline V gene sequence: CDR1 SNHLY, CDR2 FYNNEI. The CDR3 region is CASSGVATEAFF. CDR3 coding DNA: TGTGCCAGCAGTGGGGTGGCGACTGAAGCTTTCTTT.

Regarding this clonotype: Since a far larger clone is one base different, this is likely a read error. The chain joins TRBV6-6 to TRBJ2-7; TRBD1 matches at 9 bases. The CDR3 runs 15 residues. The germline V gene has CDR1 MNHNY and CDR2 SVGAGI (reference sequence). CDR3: CVSSYSTGQGYEQYF. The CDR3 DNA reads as TGTGTCAGCAGTTACTCGACAGGACAGGGGTACGAGCAGTACTTC.

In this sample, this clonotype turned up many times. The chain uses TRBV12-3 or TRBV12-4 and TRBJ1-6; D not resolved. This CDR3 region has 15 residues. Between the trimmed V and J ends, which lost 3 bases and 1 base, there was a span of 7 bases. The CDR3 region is CASSFLLSYNSPLHF. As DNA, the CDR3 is TGTGCCAGCAGTTTTCTCTTATCCTATAATTCACCCCTCCACTTT.

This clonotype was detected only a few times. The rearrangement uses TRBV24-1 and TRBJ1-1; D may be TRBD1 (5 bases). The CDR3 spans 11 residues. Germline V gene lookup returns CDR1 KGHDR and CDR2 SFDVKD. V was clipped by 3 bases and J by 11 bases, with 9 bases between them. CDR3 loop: CATSDGGSAFF. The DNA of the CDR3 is TGTGCCACCAGTGATGGGGGGTCGGCTTTCTTT.

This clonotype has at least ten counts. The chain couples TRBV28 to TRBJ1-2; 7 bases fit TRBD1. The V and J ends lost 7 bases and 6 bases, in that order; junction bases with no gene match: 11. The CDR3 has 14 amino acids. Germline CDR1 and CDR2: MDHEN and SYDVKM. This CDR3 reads CASTPAGGQDGYTF. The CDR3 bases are TGTGCCAGCACCCCTGCCGGAGGACAGGATGGCTACACCTTC.